This T cell receptor (beta chain) was sequenced in a study of tumor-infiltrating lymphocytes in primary liver carcinoma. Trimming took 1 base from V and 2 from J, leaving 12 bases between them. Per germline, CDR1 SGHVS and CDR2 FQNEAQ. The CDR3 runs 15 residues. A primer in the constant region served to generate TCR beta cDNA from 500 ng of total RNA. Sequencing libraries for TCR beta derived from three nested multiplex PCR rounds that used slightly modified ARM-PCR. The first two PCR rounds used TRBV1-TRBV30 primers with a Cbeta primer, 9 to 11 cycles each. TCRdb recomputed calls from the multiplex PCR reads with MiXCR, one row per CDR3 protein. Counted here are approximately 310,000 distinct CDR3 sequences, about 62% occurring once; the ten biggest clones make up more than 8.5%. Germline DNA was also extracted, with blood RNA taken from unsorted whole blood.

The sample taken for sequencing was peripheral blood. V is TRBV7-8 and J is TRBJ2-7; D uncertain. The receptor's source is a man aged 35 to 55 with primary liver carcinoma and hepatitis B virus infection. The CDR3 loop is CASSLGRVFAYEQYF. The DNA for the CDR3 is TGTGCCAGCAGCTTAGGCCGGGTCTTCGCCTACGAGCAGTACTTC.